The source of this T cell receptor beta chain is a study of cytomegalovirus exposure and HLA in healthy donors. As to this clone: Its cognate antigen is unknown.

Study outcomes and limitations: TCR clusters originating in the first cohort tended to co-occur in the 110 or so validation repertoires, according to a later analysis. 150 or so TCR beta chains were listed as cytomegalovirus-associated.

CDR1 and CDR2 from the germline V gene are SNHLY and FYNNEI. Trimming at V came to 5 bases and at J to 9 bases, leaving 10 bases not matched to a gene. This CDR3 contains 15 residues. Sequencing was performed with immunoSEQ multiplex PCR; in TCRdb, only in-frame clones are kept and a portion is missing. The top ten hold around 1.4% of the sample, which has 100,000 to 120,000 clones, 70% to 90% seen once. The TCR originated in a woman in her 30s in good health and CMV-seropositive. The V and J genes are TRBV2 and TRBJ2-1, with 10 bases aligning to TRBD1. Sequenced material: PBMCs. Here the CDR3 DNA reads TGTGCCAGCAGTTCGACAGGGGGCATAGATGGTGAGCAGTTCTTC. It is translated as CASSSTGGIDGEQFF.